This T cell receptor (beta chain) was retrieved from a study of T-cell reconstitution after alpha-beta-depleted transplantation in children (dated by TCRdb to 2016 to 2017). General notes on the study: Using TCR repertoire profiling, the study quantitatively followed how T-cell immune reconstitution unfolded in children after TCRalphabeta/CD19-depleted allogeneic hematopoietic cell transplantation. The investigation overall reported the following: Apparently early alphabetaT-cell count recovery about two months after transplant reportedly relied on only several hundred rapidly expanded clones derived from non-depleted graft cells. Over the following months the frequencies of hyperexpanded clones went down, and after one year T-cell counts and TCRbeta diversity were mostly credited to newly produced T cells. In some patients, high TCRbeta diversity at day 60 was attributed to recipient T cells and intrathymic progenitors that had survived conditioning.

A remark on this clonotype: Its recognized antigen is unknown. Base qualities are not provided; no much larger clone lies one nucleotide away.

The germline V end is reduced by 3 bases and the J end by 13 bases; junction bases left unmatched: 9. The CDR3 has 12 amino acids, counting the end cysteine and phenylalanine. Kept here is only the CDR3 DNA, which spans 36 bases and is read in frame from base 1. CDR1 SGDLS and CDR2 YYNGEE are derived from the germline V gene. Libraries were prepared through PCR. The sequencing machine was an Illumina HiSeq 2500. To normalize quantification of the TCRbeta repertoire, the TCR libraries were built with molecular barcoding that relied on unique molecular identifiers. TCRdb redid the processing of the public reads, applying fastp at Q25 and MiXCR, and retained in-frame beta chains. Under each unique CDR3 protein, matching rows form one entry showing the most common genes and DNA. A total of about 980,000 distinct CDR3 sequences appear in this sample, roughly 29% of them only once. The ten largest account for about 28% of the sample.

In the paper's terms, the treatment or condition label means: allogeneic hematopoietic cell transplantation with graft depleted of TCRalphabeta T cells and CD19 B cells. TCRalphabeta/CD19-depleted allogeneic hematopoietic cell grafts were given to the transplant recipients, all of whom were children. The sequences come from PBMCs, mostly from graft donor cells, collected 360 days after TCRalphabeta/CD19-depleted stem cell transplant. The TCR was taken from a boy younger than two who had a stem cell transplant for SCID, so the T cells may come from the graft donor. Rearrangement joined TRBV9 to TRBJ1-2; 7 central bases correspond to TRBD1. The CDR3: CASSAHLTGRTF. The DNA is TGTGCCAGCAGCGCCCACTTGACAGGGCGCACCTTC.